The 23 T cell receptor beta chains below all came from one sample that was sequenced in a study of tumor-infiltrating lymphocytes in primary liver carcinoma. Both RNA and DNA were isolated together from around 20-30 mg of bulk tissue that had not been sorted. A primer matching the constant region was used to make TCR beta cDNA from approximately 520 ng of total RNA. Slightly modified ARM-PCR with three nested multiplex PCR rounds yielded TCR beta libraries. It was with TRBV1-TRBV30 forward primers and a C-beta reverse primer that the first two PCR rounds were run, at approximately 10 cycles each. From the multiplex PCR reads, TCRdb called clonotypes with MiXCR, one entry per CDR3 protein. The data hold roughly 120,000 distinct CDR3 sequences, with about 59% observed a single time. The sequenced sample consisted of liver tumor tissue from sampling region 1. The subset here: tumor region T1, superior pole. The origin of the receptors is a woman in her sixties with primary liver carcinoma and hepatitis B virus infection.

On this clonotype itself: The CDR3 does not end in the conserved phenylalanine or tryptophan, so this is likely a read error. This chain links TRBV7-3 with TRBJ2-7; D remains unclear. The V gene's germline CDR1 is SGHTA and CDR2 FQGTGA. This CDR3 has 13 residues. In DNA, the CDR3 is TGTGTCAGCAGCTTAAGTCGGGCTCACGAGCAGTACTCC. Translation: CVSSLSRAHEQYS.

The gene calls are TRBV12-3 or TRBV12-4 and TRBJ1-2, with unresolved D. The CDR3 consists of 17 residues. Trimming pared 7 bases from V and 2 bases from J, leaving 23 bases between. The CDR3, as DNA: TGTGCCAGCACCTCGGACTTGAGTACATTGTACAACTATGGCTACACCTTC. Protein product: CASTSDLSTLYNYGYTF.

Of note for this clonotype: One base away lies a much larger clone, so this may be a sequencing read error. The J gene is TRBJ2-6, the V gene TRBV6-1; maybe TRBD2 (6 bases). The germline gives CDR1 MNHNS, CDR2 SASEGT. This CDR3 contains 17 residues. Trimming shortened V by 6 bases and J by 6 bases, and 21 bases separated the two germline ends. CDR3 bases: TGTGCCAGCAGCCGGGACTCTCTCTCCCCTGAGGCCAACGTCCTGACTTTC. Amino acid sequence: CASSRDSLSPEANVLTF.

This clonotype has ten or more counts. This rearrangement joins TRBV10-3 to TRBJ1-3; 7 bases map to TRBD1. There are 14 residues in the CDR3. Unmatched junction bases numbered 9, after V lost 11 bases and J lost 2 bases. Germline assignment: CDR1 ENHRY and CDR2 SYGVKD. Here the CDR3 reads CACQGGATGNTIYF. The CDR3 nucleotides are TGTGCCTGCCAGGGGGGAGCAACTGGAAACACCATATATTTT.

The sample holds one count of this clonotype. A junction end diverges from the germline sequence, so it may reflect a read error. This CDR3 reads CANSFMSSTDTQYF. In DNA form, the CDR3 reads TGTGCCAACAGCTTCATGTCTAGCACAGATACGCAGTATTTT. The chain joins TRBV11-3 to TRBJ2-3; unclear D gene. The CDR3 runs to 14 residues. Germline V gene sequence: CDR1 SGHNT, CDR2 YENEEA.

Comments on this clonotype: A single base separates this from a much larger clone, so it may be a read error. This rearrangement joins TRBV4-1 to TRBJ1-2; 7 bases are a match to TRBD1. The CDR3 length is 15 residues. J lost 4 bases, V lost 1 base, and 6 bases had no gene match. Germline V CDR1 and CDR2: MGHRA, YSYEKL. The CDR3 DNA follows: TGCGCCAGCAGCCAAGGGCCGGGACAGCGCTATGGCTACACCTTC. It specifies CASSQGPGQRYGYTF.

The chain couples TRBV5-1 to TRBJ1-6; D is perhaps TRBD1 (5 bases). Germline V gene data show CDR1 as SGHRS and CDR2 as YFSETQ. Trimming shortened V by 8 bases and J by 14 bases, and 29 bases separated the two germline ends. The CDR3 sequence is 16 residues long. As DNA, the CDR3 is TGCGCCAGTACCTTTGGAGGGACTATCCAAGATAAGGCCCTCCACTTT. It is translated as CASTFGGTIQDKALHF.

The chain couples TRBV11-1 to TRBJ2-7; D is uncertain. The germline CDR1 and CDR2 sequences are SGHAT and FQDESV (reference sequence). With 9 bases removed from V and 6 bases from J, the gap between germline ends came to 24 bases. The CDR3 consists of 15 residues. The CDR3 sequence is CASSLGKAESCEQYF. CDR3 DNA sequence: TGTGCCAGTAGCCTGGGAAAGGCCGAAAGCTGCGAGCAGTACTTC.

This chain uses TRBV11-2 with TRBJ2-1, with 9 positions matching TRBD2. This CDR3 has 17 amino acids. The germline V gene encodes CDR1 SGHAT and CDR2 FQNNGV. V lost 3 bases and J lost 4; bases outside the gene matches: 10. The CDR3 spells CASSFGGAGGAYNEQFF. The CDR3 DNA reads TGTGCCAGCAGCTTTGGGGGCGCGGGAGGGGCTTACAATGAGCAGTTCTTC.

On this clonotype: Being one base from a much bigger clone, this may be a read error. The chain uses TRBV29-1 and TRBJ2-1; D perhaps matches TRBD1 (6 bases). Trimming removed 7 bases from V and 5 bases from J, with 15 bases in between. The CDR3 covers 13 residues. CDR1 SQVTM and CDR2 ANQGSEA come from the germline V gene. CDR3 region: CSADRTVDNEQFF. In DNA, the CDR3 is TGCAGCGCTGACAGGACAGTAGACAATGAGCAGTTCTTC.

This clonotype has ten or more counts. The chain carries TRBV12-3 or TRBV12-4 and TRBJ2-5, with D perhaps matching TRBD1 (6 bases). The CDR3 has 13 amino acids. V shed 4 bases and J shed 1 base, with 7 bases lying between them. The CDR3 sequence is CASSSGAQETQYF. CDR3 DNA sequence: TGTGCCAGCAGTTCAGGGGCCCAAGAGACCCAGTACTTC.

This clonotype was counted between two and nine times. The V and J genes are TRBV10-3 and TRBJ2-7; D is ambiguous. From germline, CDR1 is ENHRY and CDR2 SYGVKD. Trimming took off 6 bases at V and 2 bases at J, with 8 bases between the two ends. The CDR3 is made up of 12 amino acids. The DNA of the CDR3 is TGTGCCATCAGCCCCGACCCCTACGAGCAGTACTTC. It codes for CAISPDPYEQYF.

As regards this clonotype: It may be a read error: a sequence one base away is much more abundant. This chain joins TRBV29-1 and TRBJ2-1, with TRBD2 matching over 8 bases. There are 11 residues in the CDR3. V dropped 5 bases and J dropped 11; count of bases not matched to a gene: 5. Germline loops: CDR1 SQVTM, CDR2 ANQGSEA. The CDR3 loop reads CSVRIAGKQFF. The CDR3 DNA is TGCAGCGTTAGAATAGCGGGAAAGCAGTTCTTC.

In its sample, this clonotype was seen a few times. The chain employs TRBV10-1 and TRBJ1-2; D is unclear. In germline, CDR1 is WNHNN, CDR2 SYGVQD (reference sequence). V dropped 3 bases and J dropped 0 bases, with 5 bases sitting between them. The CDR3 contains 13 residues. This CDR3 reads CASSEWPNYGYTF. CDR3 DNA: TGCGCCAGCAGTGAATGGCCTAACTATGGCTACACCTTC.

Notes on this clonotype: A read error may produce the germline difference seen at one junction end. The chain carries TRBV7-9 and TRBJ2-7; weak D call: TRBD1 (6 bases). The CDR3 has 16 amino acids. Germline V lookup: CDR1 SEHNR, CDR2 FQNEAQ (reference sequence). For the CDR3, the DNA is TGTGCCAGCAGTCGAACGACAGGACCCTTTAGGAACGAGCAATACTTC. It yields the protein CASSRTTGPFRNEQYF.

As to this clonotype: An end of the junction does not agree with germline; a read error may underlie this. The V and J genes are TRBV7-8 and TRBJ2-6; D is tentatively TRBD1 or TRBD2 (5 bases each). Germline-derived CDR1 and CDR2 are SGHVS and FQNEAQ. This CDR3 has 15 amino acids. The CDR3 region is CASSRLGAGANVLTF. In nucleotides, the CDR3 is TGTGCCAGCAGCCGATTAGGTGCCGGGGCTAACGTCCTGACTTTC.

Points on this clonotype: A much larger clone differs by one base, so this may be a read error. Here the CDR3 reads CASRFGQSQYNEQFF. CDR3 nucleotide sequence: TGTGCCAGCAGGTTCGGCCAGAGCCAATACAATGAGCAGTTCTTC. V and J are TRBV12-3 or TRBV12-4 and TRBJ2-1; D remains unclear. The germline V and J ends were trimmed by 6 bases and 4 bases, with 16 bases remaining between them. The CDR3 is 15 residues long.

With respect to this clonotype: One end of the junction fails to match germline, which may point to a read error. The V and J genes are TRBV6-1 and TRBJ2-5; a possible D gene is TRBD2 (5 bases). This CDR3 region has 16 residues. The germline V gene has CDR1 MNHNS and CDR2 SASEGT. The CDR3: CVSNPKRLAGDETQYF. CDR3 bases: TGTGTCAGCAACCCAAAACGGCTAGCAGGAGACGAGACCCAGTACTTC.

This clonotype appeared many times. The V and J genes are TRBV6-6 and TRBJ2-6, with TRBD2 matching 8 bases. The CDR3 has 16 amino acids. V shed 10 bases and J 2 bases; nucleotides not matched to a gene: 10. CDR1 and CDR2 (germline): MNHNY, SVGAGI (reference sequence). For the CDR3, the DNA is TGTGCCATAGTGGCGGGAGGTGACGCTGGGGCCAACGTCCTGACTTTC. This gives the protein CAIVAGGDAGANVLTF.

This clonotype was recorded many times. CDR3 sequence: CASSEDGGQAYEQYF. The CDR3 DNA reads as TGTGCCAGCAGTGAAGACGGAGGACAAGCCTACGAGCAGTACTTC. This chain links TRBV6-1 with TRBJ2-7; either TRBD1 or TRBD2 may fit D (5 bases each). This CDR3 is 15 amino acids long. Germline CDR1 and CDR2: MNHNS and SASEGT. The V end lost 1 base, the J end lost 2 bases, and 12 bases lay between the germline ends.

CDR3 amino acids: CASSWGTGIVGYTF. CDR3 coding DNA: TGTGCCAGCAGTTGGGGGACAGGGATAGTTGGCTACACCTTC. The V and J genes are TRBV28 and TRBJ1-2, with 9 positions matching TRBD1. The germline V gene encodes CDR1 MDHEN and CDR2 SYDVKM. The V gene end was trimmed by 4 bases and the J gene end by 7 bases; junction bases not matched to a gene: 7. The CDR3 runs to 14 residues.

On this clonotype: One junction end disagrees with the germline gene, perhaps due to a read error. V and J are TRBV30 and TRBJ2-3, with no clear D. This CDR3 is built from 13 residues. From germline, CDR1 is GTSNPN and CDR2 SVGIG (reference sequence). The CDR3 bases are TGTGCCCGGAGTGGTATCAGCACAGATACGCAGTATTTT. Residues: CARSGISTDTQYF. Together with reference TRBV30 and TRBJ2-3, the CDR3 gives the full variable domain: SQTIHQWPATLVQPVGSPLSLECTVEGTSNPNLYWYRQAAGRGLQLLFYSVGIGQISSEVPQNLSASRPQDRQFILSSKKLLLSDSGFYLCARSGISTDTQYFGPGTRLTVL.

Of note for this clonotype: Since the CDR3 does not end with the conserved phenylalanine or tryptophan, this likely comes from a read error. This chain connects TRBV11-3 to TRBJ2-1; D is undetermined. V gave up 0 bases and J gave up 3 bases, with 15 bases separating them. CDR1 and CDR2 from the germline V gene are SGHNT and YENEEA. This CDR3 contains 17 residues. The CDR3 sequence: CASSLDPRSSVYNEQFL. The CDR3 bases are TGTGCCAGCAGCTTAGATCCAAGATCCTCTGTCTACAATGAGCAGTTCTTA.